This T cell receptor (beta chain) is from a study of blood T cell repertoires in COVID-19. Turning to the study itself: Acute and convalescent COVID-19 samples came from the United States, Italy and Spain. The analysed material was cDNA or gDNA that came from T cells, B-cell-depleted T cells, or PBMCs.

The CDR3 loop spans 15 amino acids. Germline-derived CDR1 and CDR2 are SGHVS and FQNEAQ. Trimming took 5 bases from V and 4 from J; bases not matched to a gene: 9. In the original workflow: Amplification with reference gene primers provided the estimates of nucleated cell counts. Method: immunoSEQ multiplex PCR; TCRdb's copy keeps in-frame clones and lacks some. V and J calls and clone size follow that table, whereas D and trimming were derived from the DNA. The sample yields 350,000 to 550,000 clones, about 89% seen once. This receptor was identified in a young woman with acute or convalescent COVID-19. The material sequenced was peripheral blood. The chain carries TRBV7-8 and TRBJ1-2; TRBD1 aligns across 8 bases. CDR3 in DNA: TGTGCCAGCAGCCCGACAGGGGAGTGGTTCTATGGCTACACCTTC. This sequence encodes CASSPTGEWFYGYTF.